Listed here are 20 T cell receptor beta chains from one sample, sequenced in a study of early T cells in non-severe SARS-CoV-2 infection. MiXCR was run by TCRdb on the 5' RACE reads, yielding one entry per CDR3 protein. The sample yields around 52,000 distinct CDR3 sequences, roughly 10% seen once. The sample comprised whole blood. The receptors were gathered from an adult who was a healthcare worker with PCR-confirmed SARS-CoV-2 infection or an uninfected control (not recorded which).

The CDR3 DNA reads TGCAGCGTCGAATCAATGGACAGGGGATACACTGAAGCTTTCTTT. It encodes CSVESMDRGYTEAFF. The V and J genes are TRBV29-1 and TRBJ1-1; 9 bases fit TRBD1. With V trimmed by 6 bases and J by 3 bases, 11 bases remained unmatched. This CDR3 comprises 15 residues. The V gene's germline CDR1 is SQVTM and CDR2 ANQGSEA.

This chain joins TRBV5-1 and TRBJ1-2; D is ambiguous. Trimming took off 2 bases at V and 5 bases at J, with 10 bases between the two ends. This CDR3 has 13 amino acids. Germline CDR1 reads SGHRS; CDR2 reads YFSETQ. CDR3 sequence (DNA): TGCGCCAGCAGCTTAGGGAATCTTTATGGCTACACCTTC. As protein: CASSLGNLYGYTF.

This clonotype has a count of ten or more. This chain joins TRBV5-1 and TRBJ2-1; D is possibly TRBD1 (6 bases). CDR3 length equals 16 residues. Trimming removed 7 bases from V and 0 bases from J, with 17 bases in between. Germline values: CDR1 SGHRS, CDR2 YFSETQ. CDR3 residues: CASSLQGWSSYNEQFF. CDR3 DNA sequence: TGCGCCAGCTCGTTACAGGGATGGAGCTCCTACAATGAGCAGTTCTTC.

This clonotype has more than one count but fewer than ten. The chain joins TRBV12-3 or TRBV12-4 to TRBJ2-2; a weak D match, TRBD2 (7 bases). V was pared by 6 bases and J by 3 bases, with 20 bases between. The CDR3 is 17 residues long. The CDR3 spells CASRPLRGGLYTGELFF. CDR3 DNA sequence: TGTGCCAGCAGACCACTACGCGGGGGCCTCTACACCGGGGAGCTGTTTTTT.

There are a few counts of this clonotype. The CDR3 sequence: CARSLRDGGTDTQYF. The CDR3 coding sequence is TGTGCCAGAAGCCTCCGGGACGGCGGCACAGATACGCAGTATTTT. This chain links TRBV5-3 with TRBJ2-3; D tentatively fits TRBD1 or TRBD2 (5 bases each). TRBV5-3 is an ORF; its function is uncertain. V lost 4 bases to trimming and J lost 1 base, with 13 bases between them. This CDR3 comprises 15 residues.

The table lists this clonotype with a few counts. This chain connects TRBV4-1 to TRBJ2-7; no firm D call. V dropped 1 base and J dropped 2 bases, with 15 bases sitting between them. The CDR3 has 16 amino acids. The germline V gene has CDR1 MGHRA and CDR2 YSYEKL. The CDR3 here is CASSQVKGKGAYEQYF. The DNA for the CDR3 is TGCGCCAGCAGCCAAGTCAAAGGGAAAGGTGCCTACGAGCAGTACTTC.

This clonotype was observed a few times. This sequence joins TRBV12-3 or TRBV12-4 and TRBJ2-1; D might be TRBD1 (5 bases). This CDR3 has 16 residues. V lost 3 bases and J 1 base, leaving 13 bases between the germline ends. The CDR3: CASSFLRTPSYNEQFF. The CDR3, as DNA: TGTGCCAGCAGTTTCTTGCGGACACCTTCCTACAATGAGCAGTTCTTC.

This clonotype was seen only a few times. This chain joins TRBV10-3 and TRBJ2-7; D gene ambiguous. Germline CDR1 is ENHRY and CDR2 is SYGVKD. The CDR3 runs to 11 residues. V was cut by 4 bases and J by 5 bases, with 6 bases left in between. The CDR3 region has the DNA TGTGCCATCAGTGGGGCAGACGAGCAGTACTTC. Translated: CAISGADEQYF.

V usage is TRBV5-4 and J usage is TRBJ2-5, with TRBD2 matching 9 bases. CDR3 length: 18 amino acids. The germline V gene encodes CDR1 SGHNT and CDR2 YYREEE (reference sequence). Trimming removed 4 bases from V and 5 bases from J; junction bases left unmatched: 18. In DNA, the CDR3 is TGTGCCAGCAGCGGCGGTTGGGCCAGCGGGGGGCTAAAGGAGACCCAGTACTTC. Translating it yields CASSGGWASGGLKETQYF. Using reference TRBV5-4 and TRBJ2-5 for the parts outside the CDR3, the full variable domain is ETGVTQSPTHLIKTRGQQVTLRCSSQSGHNTVSWYQQALGQGPQFIFQYYREEENGRGNFPPRFSGLQFPNYSSELNVNALELDDSALYLCASSGGWASGGLKETQYFGPGTRLLVL.

This clonotype was counted many times. In DNA form, the CDR3 reads TGTGCCAGCAGCTCCCTCCGATCGGATATAGCCAAAAACATTCAGTACTTC. Translated, it gives CASSSLRSDIAKNIQYF. The J gene is TRBJ2-4, the V gene TRBV7-9; D gene unclear. Germline CDR1 is SEHNR and CDR2 is FQNEAQ (reference sequence). This CDR3 spans 17 amino acids. The ends were cut back, 4 bases at V and 0 bases at J, with 16 bases in the middle.

This clonotype occurred many times. V usage is TRBV5-4 and J usage is TRBJ1-1; 7 positions agree with TRBD1. V was clipped by 0 bases and J by 5 bases; unmatched bases: 7. Germline V gene lookup returns CDR1 SGHNT and CDR2 YYREEE (reference sequence). The CDR3 totals 15 residues. CDR3 DNA sequence: TGTGCCAGCAGCTTGGTAGGGGGCGCGAGGACTGAAGCTTTCTTT. Its protein product is CASSLVGGARTEAFF.

This clonotype has at least ten counts. This chain links TRBV9 with TRBJ2-7, with a possible D match to TRBD1 (6 bases). Germline loops: CDR1 SGDLS, CDR2 YYNGEE. This CDR3 comprises 14 residues. V was cut by 4 bases and J by 4 bases, with 15 bases left in between. CDR3 loop: CASSPGQSLYEQYF. CDR3 coding DNA: TGTGCCAGCAGCCCCGGACAGTCCTTATACGAGCAGTACTTC.

This clonotype has just a few counts. The chain couples TRBV12-3 or TRBV12-4 to TRBJ2-7; D is ambiguous. V was trimmed by 6 bases and J by 2 bases, leaving 11 bases between them. There are 13 residues in the CDR3. CDR3 sequence (DNA): TGTGCCAGCAGCCCGTATTCTACCTACGAGCAGTACTTC. Residues: CASSPYSTYEQYF.

This clonotype was counted many times. The V and J genes are TRBV11-2 and TRBJ2-2, with TRBD1 matching 7 bases. In germline, CDR1 is SGHAT, CDR2 FQNNGV. The CDR3 contains 15 residues. Germline trimming cut 4 bases from V and 0 bases from J; bases unmatched to any gene: 2. The CDR3 bases are TGTGCCAGCAGCTACGGGACAGCGAACACCGGGGAGCTGTTTTTT. Its protein product is CASSYGTANTGELFF.

This clonotype was counted ten times or more. This chain links TRBV5-1 with TRBJ1-6; weak D call: TRBD1 (5 bases). Looked up from germline, CDR1 is SGHRS and CDR2 is YFSETQ. Trimming pared 0 bases from V and 9 bases from J, leaving 10 bases between. This CDR3 spans 14 amino acids. The CDR3 here is CASSLGRVRSPLHF. As DNA, the CDR3 is TGCGCCAGCAGCTTGGGCAGGGTGCGTTCACCCCTCCACTTT.

Only a few counts were recorded for this clonotype. This chain links TRBV28 with TRBJ2-7, with 9 bases fitting TRBD1. The J segment lost 2 bases and the V segment lost 3 bases, leaving 2 bases of the junction unmatched. CDR3 length equals 14 residues. CDR1 is MDHEN, CDR2 SYDVKM, per germline. The CDR3 is CASSFWDRAYEQYF. CDR3 in DNA: TGTGCCAGCAGTTTCTGGGACAGGGCCTACGAGCAGTACTTC.

This clonotype has a count of ten or more. The gene calls are TRBV6-1 and TRBJ2-3; 10 bases match TRBD2. V dropped 7 bases and J dropped 3; count of bases not matched to a gene: 4. This CDR3 has 14 residues. The germline V gene encodes CDR1 MNHNS and CDR2 SASEGT. Here the CDR3 DNA reads TGTGCCAGCACCGGGACTAGCGTTACAGATACGCAGTATTTT. It is translated as CASTGTSVTDTQYF.

This clonotype appeared a few times. The CDR3 coding sequence is TGCGCCAGCAGCTTGGCCCTGAGAGACACTGAAGCTTTCTTT. Protein: CASSLALRDTEAFF. V and J are TRBV5-1 and TRBJ1-1; D call uncertain. Germline CDR1 is SGHRS and CDR2 is YFSETQ. The CDR3 length is 14 residues. Trimming stripped 0 bases from V and 3 bases from J, with 9 bases between.

This clonotype occurred many times. The J gene is TRBJ2-6, the V gene TRBV28; TRBD1 aligns across 9 bases. The CDR3 totals 18 residues. Germline CDR1 reads MDHEN; CDR2 reads SYDVKM. J gave up 1 base and V 6 bases, and 10 bases lay outside the gene matches. For the CDR3, the DNA is TGTGCCAGCAGCCCCCCAACAGGGGGCTTTTCTGGGGCCAACGTCCTGACTTTC. Translated, it gives CASSPPTGGFSGANVLTF.

This clonotype was counted ten times or more. This chain joins TRBV3-1 and TRBJ1-6, with 7 positions matching TRBD1. J lost 10 bases, V lost 7 bases, and 10 bases had no gene match. Germline V lookup: CDR1 LGHDT, CDR2 YNNKEL (reference sequence). The CDR3 is 14 residues long. CDR3 region: CASMRQGRESPLHF. DNA for the CDR3: TGTGCCAGCATGAGACAGGGAAGAGAATCACCCCTCCACTTT.